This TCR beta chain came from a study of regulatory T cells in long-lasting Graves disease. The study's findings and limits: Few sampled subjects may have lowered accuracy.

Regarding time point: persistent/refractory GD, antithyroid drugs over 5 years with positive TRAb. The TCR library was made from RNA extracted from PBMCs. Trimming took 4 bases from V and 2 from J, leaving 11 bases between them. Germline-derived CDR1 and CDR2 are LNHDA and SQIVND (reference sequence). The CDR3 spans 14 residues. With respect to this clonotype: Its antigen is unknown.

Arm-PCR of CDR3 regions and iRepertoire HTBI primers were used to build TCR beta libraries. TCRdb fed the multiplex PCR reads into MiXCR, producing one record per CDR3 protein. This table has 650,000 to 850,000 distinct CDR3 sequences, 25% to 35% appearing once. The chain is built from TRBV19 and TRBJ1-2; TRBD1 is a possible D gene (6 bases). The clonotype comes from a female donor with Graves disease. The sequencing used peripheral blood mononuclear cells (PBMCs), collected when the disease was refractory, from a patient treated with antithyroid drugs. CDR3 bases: TGTGCCAGTAGTACTCTGGACAGAAACTATGGCTACACCTTC. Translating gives CASSTLDRNYGYTF.